The clone carrying this TCR beta chain appeared once. Its antigen is undetermined. This sample stems from a study of T cell repertoires in cytomegalovirus infection. The overall study: An indication of both CMV infection and matching HLA type came from public TCR beta signatures.

TCRdb redid the calling of the reads with MiXCR, one entry per CDR3 protein. This sample yields roughly 730,000 distinct CDR3 sequences, of which approximately 33% are seen a single time; about 20% belongs to the top ten. This sequence was found in a human donor in good health (CMV status not recorded). Some clones in this sample may be carry-over from other donors' samples. The source material was cultured PBMCs, sampled from culture after CMV antigen stimulation.

The CDR3 loop is CASRGRRDTQYF. The CDR3 DNA is TGTGCCAGCCGGGGCCGGAGAGATACGCAGTATTTT. V is TRBV2 and J is TRBJ2-3; D possibly uses TRBD1 or TRBD2 (5 bases each). The V gene's germline CDR1 is SNHLY and CDR2 FYNNEI. The CDR3 consists of 12 residues. Deletions cut 8 bases from V and 5 bases from J, with 11 bases between.